Presented here are 10 T cell receptor beta chains from one specimen sequenced in a study of shared clonotypes between healthy human individuals. Produced via immunoSEQ multiplex PCR; TCRdb's table is partial and in-frame only. This table has approximately 590,000 clones, nearly 97% appearing once. Naive CD8 populations comprised CD45RO-negative cells positively selected for CCR7, excluding terminally differentiated effector memory CD45RA+ cells. Sequenced sample: naive CD8+ T cells sorted from blood. Receptor source: a woman in her 30s in good health.

The gene calls are TRBV28 and TRBJ1-1, with a weak D call TRBD1 (6 bases). The length of the CDR3 is 15 residues. Germline CDR1 MDHEN, CDR2 SYDVKM. Between the trimmed V and J ends, which lost 8 bases and 3 bases, there was a span of 19 bases. CDR3 region: CASGRGTSIYTEAFF. CDR3 in DNA: TGTGCCAGCGGAAGGGGGACCTCCATATACACTGAAGCTTTCTTT.

The chain combines TRBV7-9 with TRBJ2-7, with D possibly matching TRBD2 (5 bases). V lost 5 bases and J 2 bases, leaving 10 bases between the germline ends. In germline, CDR1 is SEHNR, CDR2 FQNEAQ (reference sequence). CDR3 length: 13 amino acids. The CDR3, as DNA: TGTGCCAGCAGCGTGGAGGAGCCCTACGAGCAGTACTTC. This translates into CASSVEEPYEQYF.

This chain connects TRBV27 to TRBJ2-3; perhaps TRBD1 as D (5 bases). The CDR3 loop spans 15 amino acids. V was pared by 2 bases and J by 0 bases, with 9 bases between. Germline V gene lookup returns CDR1 MNHEY and CDR2 SMNVEV (reference sequence). In nucleotides, the CDR3 is TGTGCCAGCAGTTTAATTCAGGGCAGCACAGATACGCAGTATTTT. Encoded protein: CASSLIQGSTDTQYF.

Turning to this clone: Additional DNA sequences in this sample encode the identical CDR3. The chain joins TRBV14 to TRBJ1-2; D remains ambiguous. This CDR3 contains 13 residues. Germline loops: CDR1 SGHDN, CDR2 FVKESK. Trimming took off 0 bases at V and 5 bases at J, with 7 bases between the two ends. Here the CDR3 reads CASSQDLGYGYTF. DNA of the CDR3: TGTGCCAGCAGCCAAGATCTCGGTTATGGCTACACCTTC.

This clone was observed a single time. This chain connects TRBV7-6 to TRBJ2-7; D could derive from TRBD1 or TRBD2 (5 bases each). Germline V lookup: CDR1 SGHVS, CDR2 FNYEAQ. Trimming took off 5 bases at V and 2 bases at J, with 16 bases between the two ends. The CDR3 has 15 amino acids. The CDR3 DNA follows: TGTGCCAGCAGCCAAGGTCAGGGACCCACCTACGAGCAGTACTTC. Translated, it gives CASSQGQGPTYEQYF.

The table lists this clone with a count of one. The chain has TRBV19 and TRBJ2-2, with 7 bases fitting TRBD1. The CDR3 loop spans 13 amino acids. CDR1 is LNHDA and CDR2 is SQIVND in the germline V gene (reference sequence). The J segment lost 5 bases and the V segment lost 6 bases, leaving 3 bases of the junction unmatched. The CDR3: CASRGGQTGELFF. The CDR3 DNA sequence: TGTGCCAGTAGAGGGGGCCAGACCGGGGAGCTGTTTTTT.

This chain joins TRBV11-2 and TRBJ2-7, with TRBD2 identical over 9 bases. The V segment lost 3 bases and the J segment 3 bases; nucleotides outside the gene matches: 3. CDR1 is SGHAT and CDR2 is FQNNGV in the germline V gene. The CDR3 covers 14 residues. CDR3 sequence (DNA): TGTGCCAGCAGCTTTGAGCGGGAGGACTACGAGCAGTACTTC. Its protein product is CASSFEREDYEQYF. The whole variable domain, filled in from reference TRBV11-2 and TRBJ2-7, reads EAGVAQSPRYKIIEKRQSVAFWCNPISGHATLYWYQQILGQGPKLLIQFQNNGVVDDSQLPKDRFSAERLKGVDSTLKIQPAKLEDSAVYLCASSFEREDYEQYFGPGTRLTVT.

The rearrangement joins TRBV27 to TRBJ1-2, with no clear D. V dropped 0 bases and J dropped 8 bases, with 16 bases sitting between them. This CDR3 contains 15 residues. Germline V gene data show CDR1 as MNHEY and CDR2 as SMNVEV (reference sequence). In DNA, the CDR3 is TGTGCCAGCAGTTTATCGTTCCCTGGCAGAGGCGGCTACACCTTC. This sequence encodes CASSLSFPGRGGYTF.

A word on this clone: This sample also contains other DNA sequences that code for the same CDR3. This chain uses TRBV4-1 with TRBJ2-7; D not certain. Germline lookup yields CDR1 MGHRA and CDR2 YSYEKL. The CDR3 runs to 13 residues. Between the trimmed V and J ends, which lost 2 bases and 3 bases, there was a span of 8 bases. The CDR3 loop reads CASSQTPDYEQYF. The CDR3 bases are TGCGCCAGCAGCCAAACGCCAGACTACGAGCAGTACTTC.

This clone has a single count. The chain has TRBV28 and TRBJ1-2; the D gene is possibly TRBD1 (5 bases). The CDR3 is 13 residues long. The V and J ends lost 3 bases and 6 bases respectively, with 11 bases between them. CDR1 is MDHEN and CDR2 is SYDVKM in the germline V gene. The CDR3 region is CASSLRGGDGYTF. The CDR3, as DNA: TGTGCCAGCAGTTTGCGGGGAGGGGATGGCTACACCTTC.